A single sample gave rise to the 7 T cell receptor beta chains below, sequenced in a study of shared clonotypes between healthy human individuals. Using immunoSEQ multiplex PCR, the repertoire was profiled, and TCRdb retains in-frame clones only, with some absent. The data hold over a million clones, with about 76% observed a single time. The specimen was memory CD4+ T cells sorted from blood. Subset given: CD45RA-negative fraction. The receptors were sampled from a man younger than 30 in good health.

The V and J genes are TRBV4-2 and TRBJ1-3; D ambiguous. V dropped 0 bases and J dropped 0 bases, with 6 bases sitting between them. The CDR3 consists of 15 residues. From germline, CDR1 is LGHNA and CDR2 YNFKEQ. The CDR3 sequence is CASSQEVSSGNTIYF. The CDR3 DNA reads as TGTGCCAGCAGCCAAGAGGTGTCCTCTGGAAACACCATATATTTT.

The chain carries TRBV9 and TRBJ2-5, with 8 positions matching TRBD2. Germline loops: CDR1 SGDLS, CDR2 YYNGEE. The CDR3 sequence is 16 residues long. J was trimmed by 5 bases and V by 6 bases; bases with no gene match: 15. The DNA for the CDR3 is TGTGCCAGCATCAGGGGAACGGGAGGGCCCCGGGAGACCCAGTACTTC. It specifies CASIRGTGGPRETQYF.

This sequence joins TRBV2 and TRBJ1-5; no firm D call. The CDR3 is 14 amino acids. Germline V gene lookup returns CDR1 SNHLY and CDR2 FYNNEI. V lost 6 bases and J lost 3, with 12 bases in between. CDR3: CASSERTNNQPQHF. CDR3 nucleotide sequence: TGTGCCAGCAGCGAAAGGACTAACAATCAGCCCCAGCATTTT.

Worth noting for this clone: The sample has other DNA sequences that encode this CDR3 too. The chain recombines TRBV20-1 with TRBJ2-1; TRBD2 is a possible D gene (5 bases). V lost 5 bases and J lost 9, with 8 bases in between. Germline CDR1 DFQATT, CDR2 SNEGSKA (reference sequence). The CDR3 extends over 10 amino acids. The CDR3 sequence is CSALRGEQFF. CDR3 nucleotide sequence: TGCAGTGCTCTCCGGGGTGAGCAGTTCTTC.

The chain uses TRBV4-1 and TRBJ2-5; the match to TRBD2 covers 9 bases. Per the germline V gene, CDR1 is MGHRA and CDR2 is YSYEKL. Losses at the gene ends were 2 bases for V and 4 bases for J; bases not matched to a gene: 8. The CDR3 contains 16 residues. CDR3 residues: CASSQLPGTSRETQYF. In DNA form, the CDR3 reads TGCGCCAGCAGCCAACTACCCGGGACTAGCCGAGAGACCCAGTACTTC.

V gene TRBV10-3 combines with J gene TRBJ2-7; 9 nucleotides agree with TRBD1. Germline trimming cut 6 bases from V and 2 bases from J; bases unmatched to any gene: 5. The CDR3 is 14 amino acids. Germline loops: CDR1 ENHRY, CDR2 SYGVKD. As DNA, the CDR3 is TGTGCCATCAGGGGGGACAGGGAAACCTACGAGCAGTACTTC. Protein product: CAIRGDRETYEQYF.

V is TRBV5-6 and J is TRBJ1-4, with a weak D call TRBD1 (6 bases). Germline assignment: CDR1 SGHDT and CDR2 YYEEEE. This CDR3 has 16 residues. The V gene lost 5 bases and the J gene lost 5 bases, with 19 bases spanning the gap. The CDR3: CASRYMGAAENEKLFF. The CDR3 DNA follows: TGTGCCAGCAGATATATGGGGGCAGCCGAAAATGAAAAACTGTTTTTT. The full variable domain, completed using reference TRBV5-6 and TRBJ1-4, is DAGVTQSPTHLIKTRGQQVTLRCSPKSGHDTVSWYQQALGQGPQFIFQYYEEEERQRGNFPDRFSGHQFPNYSSELNVNALLLGDSALYLCASRYMGAAENEKLFFGSGTQLSVL.